This T cell receptor beta chain was sequenced for a study of blood T cell repertoires in COVID-19. Across the study: Researchers got acute and convalescent COVID-19 samples from the United States, Italy and Spain. The analysed material was cDNA or gDNA that came from T cells, B-cell-depleted T cells, or PBMCs.

Authors' methods: From reference gene primer amplification, estimates of nucleated cell counts were derived. Profiling relied on immunoSEQ multiplex PCR, and the TCRdb table lists in-frame clones only, not all of them. V, J and clone size are taken as reported in that table, and D and trimming were inferred from the DNA itself. The sample has about 80,000 clones; 87% are singletons. Germline CDR1 is SGDLS and CDR2 is YYNGEE. CDR3 length: 15 residues. J gave up 9 bases and V 3 bases, and 9 bases lay outside the gene matches. This sequence joins TRBV9 and TRBJ1-3; 10 positions match TRBD1. The source material was peripheral blood. The sequence came from a man aged 30 to 39 with acute or convalescent COVID-19. The CDR3 region has the DNA TGTGCCAGCAGCGAAGAGCCGGGACAGGGGAGCACCATATATTTT. This encodes CASSEEPGQGSTIYF.